Described below is a single TCR beta chain sequence and its context. This CDR3 is built from 17 residues. Germline assignment: CDR1 WNHNN and CDR2 SYGVQD (reference sequence). The junction had 7 bases not matched to a gene; V was cut back by 6 bases and J by 5 bases. The data were taken from a study of early T cells in non-severe SARS-CoV-2 infection. One entry per CDR3 protein results from TCRdb running MiXCR on the 5' RACE reads. The sample holds about 83,000 distinct CDR3 sequences, roughly an eighth seen once. This chain joins TRBV10-1 and TRBJ2-2; 15 bases agree with TRBD2. The origin of this receptor is an adult who was a healthcare worker with PCR-confirmed SARS-CoV-2 infection or an uninfected control (not recorded which). The sample consisted of whole blood. CDR3 coding DNA: TGCGCCAGCAGCTACGGACTAGCGGGGGGGCGAACCGGGGAGCTGTTTTTT. Its translation is CASSYGLAGGRTGELFF.